This TCR beta chain was recorded in a study of blood T cells in healthy people across ages. Broader study findings: Unknown CMV status may confound age-related changes in expanded clones.

A second PCR, run for roughly 7 to 11 cycles, used a sample-barcoded 5' primer plus a J-beta primer mix. Each sample provided no less than 2.5 million CDR3-containing paired-end reads. In TCRdb, the 5' RACE reads were re-called with MiXCR into one record per CDR3 protein. This table holds more than 700,000 distinct CDR3 sequences, 35% to 60% found once. This clonotype showed up just a few times. Its matching antigen is unknown. Specimen: blood. This clonotype was sampled from a man older than 75 in good health.

The CDR3 loop reads CSARDLGQMNTEAFF. CDR3 nucleotide sequence: TGCAGTGCTAGAGACCTGGGACAGATGAACACTGAAGCTTTCTTT. This chain uses TRBV20-1 with TRBJ1-1, with 7 bases lining up with TRBD1. CDR3 length: 15 residues. Germline CDR1 reads DFQATT; CDR2 reads SNEGSKA (reference sequence). The junction had 4 bases not matched to a gene; V was cut back by 0 bases and J by 0 bases.